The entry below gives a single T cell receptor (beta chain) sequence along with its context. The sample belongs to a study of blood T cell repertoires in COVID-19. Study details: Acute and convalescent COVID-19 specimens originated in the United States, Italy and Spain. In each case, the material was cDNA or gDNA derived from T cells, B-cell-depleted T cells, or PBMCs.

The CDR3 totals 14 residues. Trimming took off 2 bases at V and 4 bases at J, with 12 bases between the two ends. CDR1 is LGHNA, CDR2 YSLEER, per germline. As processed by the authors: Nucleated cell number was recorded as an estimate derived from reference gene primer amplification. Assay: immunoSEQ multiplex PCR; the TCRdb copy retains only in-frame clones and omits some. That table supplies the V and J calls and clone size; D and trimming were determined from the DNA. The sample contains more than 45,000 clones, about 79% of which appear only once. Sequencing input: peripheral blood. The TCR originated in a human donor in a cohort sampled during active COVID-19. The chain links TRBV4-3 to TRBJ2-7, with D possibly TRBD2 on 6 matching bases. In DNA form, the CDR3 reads TGCGCCAGCAGCCAAACCGGGACTGCATACGAGCAGTACTTC. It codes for CASSQTGTAYEQYF.